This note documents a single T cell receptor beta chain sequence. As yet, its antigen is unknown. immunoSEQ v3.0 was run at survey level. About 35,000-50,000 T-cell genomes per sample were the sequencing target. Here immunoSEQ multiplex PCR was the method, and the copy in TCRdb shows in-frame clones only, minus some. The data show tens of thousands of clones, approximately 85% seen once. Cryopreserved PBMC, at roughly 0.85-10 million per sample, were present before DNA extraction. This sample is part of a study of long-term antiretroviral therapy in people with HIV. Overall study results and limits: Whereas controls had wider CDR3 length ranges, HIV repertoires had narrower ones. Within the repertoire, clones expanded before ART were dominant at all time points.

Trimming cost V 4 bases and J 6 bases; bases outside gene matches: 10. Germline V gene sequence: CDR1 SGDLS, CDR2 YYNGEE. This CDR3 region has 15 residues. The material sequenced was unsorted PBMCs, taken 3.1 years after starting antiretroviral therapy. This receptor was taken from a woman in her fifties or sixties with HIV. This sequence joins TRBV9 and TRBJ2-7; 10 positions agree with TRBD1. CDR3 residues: CASSSRTGGPGEQYF. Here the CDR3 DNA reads TGTGCCAGCAGCTCACGGACAGGGGGTCCAGGCGAGCAGTACTTC.